The 8 T cell receptor beta chains listed next were all sequenced from one sample in a study of response to subunit inactivated influenza vaccine. In TCRdb, the RT-PCR reads were re-called with MiXCR into one record per CDR3 protein. The table lists under 950,000 distinct CDR3 sequences, around 20% of them singletons, with approximately 10% in the top ten. The sequenced sample was PBMCs from blood, obtained more than 4 days after vaccination. The source is a man aged 50 to 60 who received an inactivated influenza vaccine.

This clonotype was observed many times. This chain uses TRBV20-1 with TRBJ2-5, with 9 bases aligning to TRBD2. V shed 5 bases and J 5 bases; nucleotides not matched to a gene: 6. This CDR3 is 13 amino acids long. Germline V lookup: CDR1 DFQATT, CDR2 SNEGSKA (reference sequence). This chain's CDR3 is CSAPSGTGETQYF. The CDR3 coding sequence is TGCAGTGCTCCTAGCGGGACTGGTGAGACCCAGTACTTC.

In its sample, this clonotype was seen a few times. This chain joins TRBV5-5 and TRBJ2-5, with D possibly matching TRBD1 (6 bases). Trimming stripped 4 bases from V and 1 base from J, with 11 bases between. The CDR3 consists of 14 residues. CDR1 and CDR2 from the germline V gene are SGHKS and YYEKEE (reference sequence). The CDR3 DNA is TGTGCCAGCAGCAACGGACAGCTCCAAGAGACCCAGTACTTC. Its translation is CASSNGQLQETQYF.

This clonotype was found a few times. J is TRBJ2-5 and V is TRBV27; 7 nucleotides align to TRBD2. With 6 bases clipped from V and 1 base from J, the junction kept 5 bases outside the gene matches. The CDR3 has 14 residues. Per the germline V gene, CDR1 is MNHEY and CDR2 is SMNVEV (reference sequence). The chain's CDR3 is CASRGWGGQETQYF. The CDR3 DNA follows: TGTGCCAGCAGGGGATGGGGGGGCCAAGAGACCCAGTACTTC.

This clonotype was counted a few times. The chain uses TRBV9 and TRBJ2-1; tentative D call: TRBD2 (5 bases). V lost 0 bases to trimming and J lost 6 bases, with 16 bases between them. This CDR3 has 16 amino acids. Germline values: CDR1 SGDLS, CDR2 YYNGEE. CDR3 loop: CASSVGSGLRGNEQFF. The CDR3 nucleotides are TGTGCCAGCAGCGTAGGGAGCGGACTCAGAGGCAATGAGCAGTTCTTC.

V gene TRBV7-2 combines with J gene TRBJ2-5; D gene ambiguous. The CDR3 spans 16 residues. V was trimmed by 4 bases and J by 2 bases, leaving 17 bases between them. Germline-derived CDR1 and CDR2 are SGHTA and FQGNSA. The CDR3 DNA sequence: TGTGCCAGCAGCTCAAGAGGTCAGGAGAGACAAGAGACCCAGTACTTC. Encoded protein: CASSSRGQERQETQYF.

This clonotype was observed a handful of times. The chain's CDR3 is CATSELGQGNTGELFF. Here the CDR3 DNA reads TGTGCCACCAGTGAACTTGGGCAGGGAAACACCGGGGAGCTGTTTTTT. The chain employs TRBV24-1 and TRBJ2-2; D possibly corresponds to TRBD1 (5 bases). Looked up from germline, CDR1 is KGHDR and CDR2 is SFDVKD. Trimming removed 4 bases at V and 2 bases at J, with 13 bases between. CDR3 size: 16 residues.

J is TRBJ2-1 and V is TRBV7-2; D might be TRBD2 (5 bases). The germline CDR1 and CDR2 sequences are SGHTA and FQGNSA. CDR3 length: 15 residues. V was cut by 5 bases and J by 4 bases, with 15 bases left in between. The CDR3 DNA sequence: TGTGCCAGCAGCCCCCGTCCCCGAGGGTACAATGAGCAGTTCTTC. Its translation is CASSPRPRGYNEQFF.

This clonotype was observed a few times. The genes are TRBV27 and TRBJ2-7; the match to TRBD2 covers 10 bases. The junction had 8 bases not matched to a gene; V was cut back by 2 bases and J by 7 bases. The CDR3 contains 15 residues. Looked up from germline, CDR1 is MNHEY and CDR2 is SMNVEV (reference sequence). In DNA, the CDR3 is TGTGCCAGCAGTTTAAGCTCTAGCGGGAGTAAAGAGCAGTACTTC. As protein: CASSLSSSGSKEQYF.